The 10 T cell receptor beta chains listed next were all sequenced from one sample in a study of graft-versus-host responses after intestinal transplantation. For these receptors, no antigen is known. Produced via immunoSEQ multiplex PCR; TCRdb's table is partial and in-frame only. The sample includes just over 85,000 clones, around 93% of them seen just once. The input for sequencing was unstimulated CD8+ T cells sorted from spleen or lymph node cells, taken before transplant. The receptors here all came from a human donor who was the organ donor for an intestinal transplant.

This chain uses TRBV6-6 with TRBJ2-1; D possibly corresponds to TRBD1 (5 bases). The CDR3 consists of 11 residues. V dropped 4 bases and J dropped 8 bases, with 6 bases sitting between them. CDR1 and CDR2 (germline): MNHNY, SVGAGI (reference sequence). Written as DNA, the CDR3 is TGTGCCAGCAGTTGGGGCTATGAGCAGTTCTTC. This sequence encodes CASSWGYEQFF.

The rearrangement links TRBV5-5 to TRBJ2-3; D is perhaps TRBD1 (5 bases). V lost 0 bases and J lost 1, with 9 bases in between. The CDR3 extends over 15 amino acids. The germline CDR1 and CDR2 sequences are SGHKS and YYEKEE (reference sequence). The CDR3 protein is CASSLVAGRTDTQYF. The CDR3, as DNA: TGTGCCAGCAGCTTGGTCGCAGGGCGCACAGATACGCAGTATTTT.

This chain joins TRBV9 and TRBJ2-7; D possibly corresponds to TRBD2 (5 bases). This CDR3 contains 14 residues. Per the germline V gene, CDR1 is SGDLS and CDR2 is YYNGEE. Trimming pared 4 bases from V and 0 bases from J, leaving 11 bases between. The chain's CDR3 is CASSRGISSYEQYF. CDR3 coding DNA: TGTGCCAGCAGCCGAGGGATCAGCTCCTACGAGCAGTACTTC.

V gene TRBV4-3 combines with J gene TRBJ2-3, with a weak D call TRBD1 (6 bases). Germline V lookup: CDR1 LGHNA, CDR2 YSLEER. V shed 0 bases and J shed 1 base, with 14 bases lying between them. The CDR3 runs to 17 residues. In DNA form, the CDR3 reads TGCGCCAGCAGCCAAGATCGCTGGGGGCGGGGCACAGATACGCAGTATTTT. Protein sequence: CASSQDRWGRGTDTQYF.

The V and J genes are TRBV5-1 and TRBJ1-3, with D tentatively TRBD1 (5 bases). Germline V CDR1 and CDR2: SGHRS, YFSETQ. The CDR3 is 13 amino acids. The germline V and J ends were trimmed by 1 base and 3 bases, with 5 bases remaining between them. CDR3 DNA sequence: TGCGCCAGCAGCTTGAGGGGTGGAAACACCATATATTTT. This encodes CASSLRGGNTIYF.

This chain uses TRBV4-2 with TRBJ2-7, with 7 bases lining up with TRBD1. V lost 3 bases to trimming and J lost 4 bases; unmatched junction nucleotides: 6. From germline, CDR1 is LGHNA and CDR2 YNFKEQ. CDR3 length: 14 residues. Here the CDR3 reads CASSQAGTDYEQYF. CDR3 nucleotides: TGTGCCAGCAGCCAGGCCGGGACAGATTACGAGCAGTACTTC.

This chain joins TRBV6-5 and TRBJ2-1; 9 bases fit TRBD1. V shed 5 bases and J 5 bases; nucleotides not matched to a gene: 7. Germline V CDR1 and CDR2: MNHEY, SVGAGI. CDR3 length: 15 amino acids. This chain's CDR3 is CASSAHRGPNNEQFF. Written as DNA, the CDR3 is TGTGCCAGCAGTGCCCACAGGGGGCCGAACAATGAGCAGTTCTTC.

CDR3 amino acids: CASSLGQPGEGYTF. DNA of the CDR3: TGTGCCAGCAGCTTAGGCCAGCCTGGGGAGGGCTACACCTTC. The V gene is TRBV7-8, the J gene TRBJ1-2, with no clear D. Germline V gene data show CDR1 as SGHVS and CDR2 as FQNEAQ. The CDR3 loop spans 14 amino acids. Trimming removed 1 base at V and 8 bases at J, with 14 bases between.

The V and J genes are TRBV7-3 and TRBJ2-7, with a possible D match to TRBD1 (5 bases). Trimming stripped 1 base from V and 2 bases from J, with 12 bases between. This CDR3 spans 15 amino acids. Germline V gene lookup returns CDR1 SGHTA and CDR2 FQGTGA. CDR3 sequence: CASSLKVGPPYEQYF. Written as DNA, the CDR3 is TGTGCCAGCAGCTTAAAGGTGGGGCCCCCCTACGAGCAGTACTTC.

This chain uses TRBV4-2 with TRBJ1-1; D might be TRBD1 (6 bases). CDR1 is LGHNA, CDR2 YNFKEQ, per germline. Trimming pared 3 bases from V and 0 bases from J, leaving 8 bases between. The CDR3 extends over 14 amino acids. The CDR3 loop reads CASSQDSLNTEAFF. DNA of the CDR3: TGTGCCAGCAGCCAGGACAGTTTGAACACTGAAGCTTTCTTT.